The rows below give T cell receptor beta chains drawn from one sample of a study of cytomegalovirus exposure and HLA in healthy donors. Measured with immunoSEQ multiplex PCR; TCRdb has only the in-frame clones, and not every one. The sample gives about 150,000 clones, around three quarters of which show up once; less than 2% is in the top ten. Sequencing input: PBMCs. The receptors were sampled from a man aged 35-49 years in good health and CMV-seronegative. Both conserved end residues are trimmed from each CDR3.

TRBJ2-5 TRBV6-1 ASSVETAQETQY
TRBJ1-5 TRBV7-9 ASSRDRVGNQPQH
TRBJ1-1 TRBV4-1 ASSQSTGALNTEAF
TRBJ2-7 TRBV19 ASSIKLSYEQY
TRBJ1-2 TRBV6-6 ASSSRDRGGGYT
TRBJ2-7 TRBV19 ASSAGQGPYEQY
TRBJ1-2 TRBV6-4 ASSDSGQGDVPYGYT
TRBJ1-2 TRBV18 ASSPSQGAEGYT
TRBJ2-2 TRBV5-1 ASSLNPSGVIGELF
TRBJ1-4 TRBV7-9 SSSLGSGSSNEKLF
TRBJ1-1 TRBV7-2 ASSLTGHTEAF
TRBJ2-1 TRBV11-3 ASSLDLVSEQF
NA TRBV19 ASTPRTGTYEQY
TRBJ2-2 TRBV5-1 ASRRDNTNTGELF
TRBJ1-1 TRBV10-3 AISEGREAF
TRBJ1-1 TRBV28 ASSWLSGVKMNTEAF
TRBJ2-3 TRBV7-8 ASSLSASGSSDTQY
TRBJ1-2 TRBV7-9 ASSLAAGTGGNGYT
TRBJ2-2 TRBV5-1 ASSLEGGSGNTGELF
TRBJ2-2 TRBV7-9 ASSLMNTGELF
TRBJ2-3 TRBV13 ASSSRLAGGEVDTQY
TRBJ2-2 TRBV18 ASSPTGLNTGELF
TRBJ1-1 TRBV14 ASSPKGQGNTEAF
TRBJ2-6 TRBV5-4 ASSSQGAGANGLT
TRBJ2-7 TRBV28 ASSPGLAGRYEQY
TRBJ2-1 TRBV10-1 ASSESRASGRSEQF
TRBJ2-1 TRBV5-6 ASSIDRGDEQF
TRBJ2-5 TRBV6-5 ASNYIADQETQY
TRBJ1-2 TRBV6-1 ASKIVQNYGYT
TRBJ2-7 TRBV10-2 ASSRTSGRASEQY
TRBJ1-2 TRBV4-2 ASSQLTRGQVGYGYT
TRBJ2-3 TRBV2 AIPGTSGIDTQY
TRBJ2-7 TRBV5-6 ASSLDRIAGGPYEQY
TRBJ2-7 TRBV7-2 ASSLVRDSYEQY
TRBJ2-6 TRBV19 ASSIRIGASGANGLT
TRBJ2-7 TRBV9 ASSETTSGYEQY
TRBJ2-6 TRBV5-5 ASSLPTGYGANVLT
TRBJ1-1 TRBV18 ASSIRGETEAF
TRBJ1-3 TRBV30 AWSVGLTVGNTIY
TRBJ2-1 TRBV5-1 ASSLAGTDNEQF
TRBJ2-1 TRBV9 ASSDGLAGGPGVNEQF
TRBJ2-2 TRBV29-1 SVEEGGQVGELF
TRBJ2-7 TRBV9 ASSPRPPLDEQY
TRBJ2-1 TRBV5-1 ASSYLAGVDEQF
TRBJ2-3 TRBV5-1 ASSLSGGPTDTQY